This passage covers 16 T cell receptor beta chains from one sample sequenced in a study of early T cells in non-severe SARS-CoV-2 infection. TCRdb used MiXCR to reprocess the 5' RACE reads, holding one entry per CDR3 protein. The sample has about 110,000 distinct CDR3 sequences; about 12% are singletons. The sample was whole blood, taken at baseline. The receptor set was obtained from an adult who was a healthcare worker with PCR-confirmed SARS-CoV-2 infection or an uninfected control (not recorded which).

This chain connects TRBV6-5 to TRBJ2-4; TRBD1 is a possible D gene (5 bases). The CDR3 totals 14 residues. V lost 5 bases, J lost 6 bases, and 14 bases lay in between. The germline V gene encodes CDR1 MNHEY and CDR2 SVGAGI. CDR3 region: CASSPDGALNIQYF. For the CDR3, the DNA is TGTGCCAGCAGTCCCGATGGGGCTTTAAACATTCAGTACTTC.

To note about this clonotype: Sequence at one end of the junction differs from germline and may be a read error. V gene TRBV18 combines with J gene TRBJ2-3; D call uncertain. The CDR3 covers 18 residues. Per the germline V gene, CDR1 is KGHSH and CDR2 is LQKENI. In DNA, the CDR3 is TGTGTCAGCTCACTCCGGGCCCCGACCGAGACCCTGGCAGATACGCAGTATTTT. Protein: CVSSLRAPTETLADTQYF. Together with reference TRBV18 and TRBJ2-3, the CDR3 gives the full variable domain: NAGVMQNPRHLVRRRGQEARLRCSPMKGHSHVYWYRQLPEEGLKFMVYLQKENIIDESGMPKERFSAEFPKEGPSILRIQQVVRGDSAAYFCVSSLRAPTETLADTQYFGPGTRLTVL.

This clonotype was observed a single time. This chain uses TRBV7-9 with TRBJ1-4; D call uncertain. The CDR3 runs to 11 residues. Germline V gives CDR1 SEHNR, CDR2 FQNEAQ (reference sequence). V was shortened by 5 bases and J by 8 bases, with 6 bases between the two germline ends. The CDR3 DNA reads TGTGCCAGCAGCACGACGGAAAAACTGTTTTTT. As protein: CASSTTEKLFF.

Only a few counts were recorded for this clonotype. The chain is built from TRBV20-1 and TRBJ1-1; no clear D. With 3 bases removed from V and 8 bases from J, the gap between germline ends came to 19 bases. This CDR3 is 14 amino acids long. Germline V gives CDR1 DFQATT, CDR2 SNEGSKA (reference sequence). CDR3: CSARGGGGSSEAFF. The DNA for the CDR3 is TGCAGTGCTAGGGGTGGTGGAGGATCCTCCGAAGCTTTCTTT.

V and J are TRBV20-1 and TRBJ1-1; 7 positions agree with TRBD1. Germline CDR1 reads DFQATT; CDR2 reads SNEGSKA (reference sequence). With 5 bases clipped from V and 3 bases from J, the junction kept 15 bases outside the gene matches. The CDR3 contains 16 residues. The CDR3 region is CSAWDRDITGDTEAFF. CDR3 DNA: TGCAGTGCTTGGGACAGAGATATCACGGGGGACACTGAAGCTTTCTTT.

V is TRBV2 and J is TRBJ2-5; D unresolved. Looked up from germline, CDR1 is SNHLY and CDR2 is FYNNEI. V was clipped by 6 bases and J by 3 bases, with 5 bases between them. The CDR3 loop spans 11 amino acids. The CDR3: CASSVEETQYF. CDR3 bases: TGTGCCAGCAGCGTGGAAGAGACCCAGTACTTC.

The V call is TRBV12-3 or TRBV12-4, the J call TRBJ1-1; maybe TRBD1 (6 bases). The CDR3 spans 13 residues. V shed 5 bases and J shed 3 bases, with 10 bases lying between them. CDR3 bases: TGTGCCAGCAGTCGGGACACCTACACTGAAGCTTTCTTT. It is translated as CASSRDTYTEAFF.

The chain has TRBV12-3 or TRBV12-4 and TRBJ2-5, with D unresolved. The CDR3 length is 14 residues. V lost 0 bases, J lost 5 bases, and 10 bases lay in between. CDR3 in amino acids: CASSLALTSETQYF. The CDR3 nucleotides are TGTGCCAGCAGTTTAGCGCTAACCTCGGAGACCCAGTACTTC.

Concerning this clonotype itself: A single base separates this from a much larger clone, so it may be a read error. The chain combines TRBV5-4 with TRBJ2-1; maybe TRBD1 (6 bases). The CDR3 covers 15 residues. Trimming stripped 4 bases from V and 3 bases from J, with 14 bases between. Germline V lookup: CDR1 SGHNT, CDR2 YYREEE (reference sequence). The CDR3 nucleotides read TGTGCCAGCAGCAGAGAACAGGGCAACTACAATGAGCAGTTCTTC. Its protein is CASSREQGNYNEQFF.

This clonotype showed up just a few times. The chain joins TRBV27 to TRBJ2-2; 7 bases fit TRBD1. Germline V gives CDR1 MNHEY, CDR2 SMNVEV (reference sequence). The CDR3 is 17 residues long. With 5 bases clipped from V and 4 bases from J, the junction kept 13 bases outside the gene matches. CDR3 residues: CASSKMDRSGSTGELFF. CDR3 bases: TGTGCCAGCAGTAAGATGGACAGGTCGGGTAGCACCGGGGAGCTGTTTTTT.

The chain recombines TRBV5-1 with TRBJ1-2, with D possibly TRBD1 on 6 matching bases. V dropped 4 bases and J dropped 3 bases, with 16 bases sitting between them. The CDR3 has 15 residues. In germline, CDR1 is SGHRS, CDR2 YFSETQ. CDR3 bases: TGCGCCAGCAGCCCCACGCAGGGGTTTGACTATGGCTACACCTTC. Protein: CASSPTQGFDYGYTF.

This clonotype was detected a few times. The genes are TRBV7-2 and TRBJ2-7; 7 bases are a match to TRBD2. Germline CDR1 is SGHTA and CDR2 is FQGNSA. The trim removed 1 base at V and 2 bases at J, leaving 5 bases unmatched. CDR3 length: 15 residues. The CDR3 DNA sequence: TGTGCCAGCAGCTTAGGGCTAGCGGAGGCCTACGAGCAGTACTTC. This gives the protein CASSLGLAEAYEQYF.

The chain couples TRBV7-2 to TRBJ2-2; D gene ambiguous. The V end lost 3 bases, the J end lost 4 bases, and 9 bases lay between the germline ends. The CDR3 contains 14 residues. Germline V gives CDR1 SGHTA, CDR2 FQGNSA. CDR3 DNA sequence: TGTGCCAGCAGCTTGGTTCAAATCACCGGGGAGCTGTTTTTT. It codes for CASSLVQITGELFF.

This clonotype was seen only a few times. J is TRBJ2-1 and V is TRBV6-1, with D tentatively TRBD2 (7 bases). The CDR3 contains 16 residues. The V and J ends lost 6 bases and 0 bases respectively, with 15 bases between them. Germline CDR1 is MNHNS and CDR2 is SASEGT. CDR3 in amino acids: CASRGGGGSSYNEQFF. CDR3 nucleotides: TGTGCCAGCAGGGGAGGGGGAGGTAGCTCCTACAATGAGCAGTTCTTC.

In this sample, this clonotype turned up a few times. The chain has TRBV30 and TRBJ1-4, with a weak D call TRBD1 (6 bases). V shed 7 bases and J shed 10 bases, with 19 bases lying between them. Germline CDR1 GTSNPN, CDR2 SVGIG (reference sequence). The CDR3 runs 13 residues. The CDR3 here is CASRPQIQGKLFF. In DNA form, the CDR3 reads TGTGCCTCCAGACCTCAGATACAGGGAAAACTGTTTTTT.

This clonotype was counted between two and nine times. The chain employs TRBV18 and TRBJ2-1; 13 bases are shared with TRBD2. This CDR3 spans 15 amino acids. With V trimmed by 2 bases and J by 9 bases, 4 bases remained unmatched. The germline V gene encodes CDR1 KGHSH and CDR2 LQKENI. CDR3 DNA sequence: TGTGCCAGCTCACCAAGGACTAGCGGGAGTGGTGAGCAGTTCTTC. As protein: CASSPRTSGSGEQFF.